Following are 27 T cell receptor beta chains from one sample sequenced in a study of cytomegalovirus exposure and HLA in healthy donors. PCR primers comprised 60 Vbeta and 13 Jbeta primers. TCRdb's copy holds only in-frame clones and misses some; the assay was immunoSEQ multiplex PCR. The sample totals 60,000 to 75,000 clones. Sample: PBMCs. Every receptor here comes from a woman aged 25-40 years in good health and CMV-seronegative.

The chain employs TRBV9 and TRBJ1-1; a weak D match, TRBD1 (6 bases). The CDR3 has 16 amino acids. V gave up 0 bases and J gave up 3 bases, with 15 bases separating them. From germline, CDR1 is SGDLS and CDR2 YYNGEE. CDR3 loop: CASSVADRWVDTEAFF. CDR3 DNA sequence: TGTGCCAGCAGCGTAGCAGACAGGTGGGTCGACACTGAAGCTTTCTTT.

This chain connects TRBV4-1 to TRBJ2-1, with 12 bases aligning to TRBD2. This CDR3 region has 17 residues. V shed 3 bases, J shed 1 base, and the junction held 4 bases outside the gene matches. Germline-derived CDR1 and CDR2 are MGHRA and YSYEKL. The CDR3 sequence: CASSHPTSGGSYNEQFF. Written as DNA, the CDR3 is TGCGCCAGCAGCCACCCGACTAGCGGGGGATCCTACAATGAGCAGTTCTTC.

The rearrangement uses TRBV19 and TRBJ2-6; 10 nucleotides match TRBD2. The germline gives CDR1 LNHDA, CDR2 SQIVND (reference sequence). The ends lost 8 bases at V and 0 bases at J; junction bases unmatched: 7. The CDR3 has 17 residues. The CDR3 nucleotides are TGTGCCAGTCTCACTAGCGGGGTACCCTCTGGGGCCAACGTCCTGACTTTC. Encoded protein: CASLTSGVPSGANVLTF. The full variable domain, rest sourced from reference TRBV19 and TRBJ2-6, is DGGITQSPKYLFRKEGQNVTLSCEQNLNHDAMYWYRQDPGQGLRLIYYSQIVNDFQKGDIAEGYSVSREKKESFPLTVTSAQKNPTAFYLCASLTSGVPSGANVLTFGAGSRLTVL.

CDR3 residues: CASSIRGSSYNSPLHF. CDR3 nucleotide sequence: TGTGCCAGTAGTATACGAGGGAGCTCCTATAATTCACCCCTCCACTTT. The chain is built from TRBV19 and TRBJ1-6; D is uncertain. The CDR3 runs 16 residues. The germline V gene encodes CDR1 LNHDA and CDR2 SQIVND (reference sequence). V lost 2 bases to trimming and J lost 0 bases, with 8 bases between them.

V usage is TRBV19 and J usage is TRBJ2-7, with 7 positions matching TRBD2. Germline values: CDR1 LNHDA, CDR2 SQIVND (reference sequence). The V and J ends lost 4 bases and 3 bases, in that order; junction bases with no gene match: 6. The CDR3 totals 14 residues. The CDR3 loop is CASSTGTTLYEQYF. Written as DNA, the CDR3 is TGTGCCAGTAGTACAGGGACTACCCTCTACGAGCAGTACTTC.

V gene TRBV9 combines with J gene TRBJ2-1, with a tentative D call TRBD2 (7 bases). The length of the CDR3 is 15 residues. The germline V gene encodes CDR1 SGDLS and CDR2 YYNGEE. Trimming stripped 0 bases from V and 4 bases from J, with 11 bases between. The CDR3 DNA reads as TGTGCCAGCAGCGTAGTAGGGGGGGTGTACAATGAGCAGTTCTTC. Protein sequence: CASSVVGGVYNEQFF.

The genes are TRBV10-3 and TRBJ2-7, with 7 bases lining up with TRBD1. CDR3 size: 14 residues. Germline lookup yields CDR1 ENHRY and CDR2 SYGVKD. V shed 0 bases and J 1 base; nucleotides not matched to a gene: 0. CDR3: CAISESGQSYEQYF. The CDR3, as DNA: TGTGCCATCAGTGAGTCGGGACAGTCCTACGAGCAGTACTTC.

The chain has TRBV7-9 and TRBJ2-5, with 7 bases identical to TRBD1. V gave up 4 bases and J gave up 2 bases; unmatched junction bases: 4. Germline CDR1 SEHNR, CDR2 FQNEAQ (reference sequence). CDR3 size: 14 residues. CDR3 loop: CASSSYRGQETQYF. The CDR3 region has the DNA TGTGCCAGCAGCTCGTACAGGGGACAAGAGACCCAGTACTTC.

This sequence joins TRBV7-8 and TRBJ1-2; D gene ambiguous. Between the trimmed V and J ends, which lost 2 bases and 4 bases, there was a span of 17 bases. The length of the CDR3 is 16 residues. Per the germline V gene, CDR1 is SGHVS and CDR2 is FQNEAQ. The DNA of the CDR3 is TGTGCCAGCAGCTTACCTTCGGGAAGGGTGAGCTATGGCTACACCTTC. It is translated as CASSLPSGRVSYGYTF. The variable domain in full, with the rest retrieved from reference TRBV7-8 and TRBJ1-2, is GAGVSQSPRYKVAKRGQDVALRCDPISGHVSLFWYQQALGQGPEFLTYFQNEAQLDKSGLPSDRFFAERPEGSVSTLKIQRTQQEDSAVYLCASSLPSGRVSYGYTFGSGTRLTVV.

The chain combines TRBV9 with TRBJ2-1; 10 bases align to TRBD2. The CDR3 is made up of 15 amino acids. The V gene's germline CDR1 is SGDLS and CDR2 YYNGEE. Trimming took 4 bases from V and 0 from J; bases not matched to a gene: 1. CDR3 DNA: TGTGCCAGCAGCCCTAGCGGGAGCTCCTACAATGAGCAGTTCTTC. It is translated as CASSPSGSSYNEQFF.

The genes are TRBV4-1 and TRBJ1-1; TRBD1 agrees at 9 bases. V gave up 3 bases and J gave up 6 bases; unmatched junction bases: 2. This CDR3 has 13 residues. From germline, CDR1 is MGHRA and CDR2 YSYEKL. The CDR3: CASSHRDRAEAFF. The DNA for the CDR3 is TGCGCCAGCAGCCATAGGGACAGGGCTGAAGCTTTCTTT.

The CDR3 sequence is CASSLDIYEQYF. The CDR3 DNA reads TGTGCCAGCAGCCTTGACATCTACGAGCAGTACTTC. The rearrangement joins TRBV7-8 to TRBJ2-7; no firm D call. The V and J ends lost 5 bases and 3 bases respectively, with 8 bases between them. Looked up from germline, CDR1 is SGHVS and CDR2 is FQNEAQ. This CDR3 has 12 residues. Combining the CDR3 with reference TRBV7-8 and TRBJ2-7 gives the whole variable domain GAGVSQSPRYKVAKRGQDVALRCDPISGHVSLFWYQQALGQGPEFLTYFQNEAQLDKSGLPSDRFFAERPEGSVSTLKIQRTQQEDSAVYLCASSLDIYEQYFGPGTRLTVT.

The V call is TRBV18, the J call TRBJ2-7; possible D gene TRBD1, 6 bases. V was pared by 2 bases and J by 1 base, with 12 bases between. There are 15 residues in the CDR3. Per the germline V gene, CDR1 is KGHSH and CDR2 is LQKENI. The DNA for the CDR3 is TGTGCCAGCTCACCAACAACAGGGTGGTCCTACGAGCAGTACTTC. Encoded protein: CASSPTTGWSYEQYF.

This chain uses TRBV9 with TRBJ1-2, with 9 bases fitting TRBD1. Looked up from germline, CDR1 is SGDLS and CDR2 is YYNGEE. Trimming took 0 bases from V and 4 from J; bases not matched to a gene: 7. The length of the CDR3 is 16 residues. This chain's CDR3 is CASSVAVGQGVYGYTF. DNA for the CDR3: TGTGCCAGCAGCGTAGCGGTGGGACAGGGAGTCTATGGCTACACCTTC.

This chain joins TRBV9 and TRBJ1-3; 8 bases fit TRBD1. CDR3 length: 18 amino acids. Germline V CDR1 and CDR2: SGDLS, YYNGEE. V was pared by 4 bases and J by 3 bases, with 15 bases of the junction left unmatched. In DNA form, the CDR3 reads TGTGCCAGCAGCCCACAGACCGGGGACAGGCGCTTTGGAAACACCATATATTTT. It translates to CASSPQTGDRRFGNTIYF.

V gene TRBV28 combines with J gene TRBJ1-1, with D tentatively TRBD1 (6 bases). The CDR3 totals 13 residues. The ends were cut back, 7 bases at V and 3 bases at J, with 12 bases in the middle. Germline loops: CDR1 MDHEN, CDR2 SYDVKM. The CDR3 DNA reads as TGTGCCAGCATGCGAGGGGGAGACACTGAAGCTTTCTTT. Translating gives CASMRGGDTEAFF.

V usage is TRBV6-5 and J usage is TRBJ2-3; 7 positions agree with TRBD1. This CDR3 has 14 amino acids. Unmatched junction bases numbered 6, after V lost 5 bases and J lost 4 bases. Germline-derived CDR1 and CDR2 are MNHEY and SVGAGI. The CDR3 reads CASSIQGPADTQYF. CDR3 bases: TGTGCCAGCAGTATACAGGGGCCCGCAGATACGCAGTATTTT.

The chain combines TRBV4-3 with TRBJ1-3, with 7 bases that match TRBD1. J gave up 2 bases and V 0 bases, and 4 bases lay outside the gene matches. Germline CDR1 is LGHNA and CDR2 is YSLEER. This CDR3 is built from 16 residues. The CDR3 reads CASSQDPTGAGNTIYF. Here the CDR3 DNA reads TGCGCCAGCAGCCAAGACCCAACAGGGGCTGGAAACACCATATATTTT.

The chain has TRBV19 and TRBJ2-3; 9 bases agree with TRBD2. Germline values: CDR1 LNHDA, CDR2 SQIVND (reference sequence). Trimming cost V 5 bases and J 4 bases; bases outside gene matches: 4. CDR3 length: 14 amino acids. The CDR3: CASSAGGASDTQYF. In DNA form, the CDR3 reads TGTGCCAGTAGTGCGGGGGGGGCCTCAGATACGCAGTATTTT. Based on the CDR3 plus reference TRBV19 and TRBJ2-3, the full variable domain is DGGITQSPKYLFRKEGQNVTLSCEQNLNHDAMYWYRQDPGQGLRLIYYSQIVNDFQKGDIAEGYSVSREKKESFPLTVTSAQKNPTAFYLCASSAGGASDTQYFGPGTRLTVL.

This chain links TRBV7-2 with TRBJ1-6, with D possibly being TRBD1 (5 bases). This CDR3 comprises 16 residues. The V end was cut by 2 bases, the J end by 0 bases, with 8 bases between. Germline assignment: CDR1 SGHTA and CDR2 FQGNSA. The chain's CDR3 is CASSLMGPSYNSPLHF. DNA for the CDR3: TGTGCCAGCAGCTTAATGGGGCCCTCCTATAATTCACCCCTCCACTTT.

The chain joins TRBV18 to TRBJ2-6; TRBD1 matches at 8 bases. The CDR3 is 20 amino acids. Germline trimming cut 3 bases from V and 2 bases from J; bases unmatched to any gene: 15. Germline V gene sequence: CDR1 KGHSH, CDR2 LQKENI. CDR3 coding DNA: TGTGCCAGCTCACCCTCGGTCCGGACAGGGCCAAGGGCTGGGGCCAACGTCCTGACTTTC. This encodes CASSPSVRTGPRAGANVLTF.

The chain joins TRBV4-2 to TRBJ2-7, with 8 bases that match TRBD1. Losses at the gene ends were 1 base for V and 2 bases for J; bases not matched to a gene: 4. The length of the CDR3 is 15 residues. Germline assignment: CDR1 LGHNA and CDR2 YNFKEQ. Written as DNA, the CDR3 is TGTGCCAGCAGCCAAGTCGTACAGGGGGCCTACGAGCAGTACTTC. Translated: CASSQVVQGAYEQYF.

CDR3 in amino acids: CASSFGPYEQYF. Here the CDR3 DNA reads TGTGCCAGCAGCTTTGGGCCCTACGAGCAGTACTTC. The chain uses TRBV11-2 and TRBJ2-7; unclear D gene. Trimming removed 3 bases from V and 2 bases from J, with 5 bases in between. CDR1 and CDR2 (germline): SGHAT, FQNNGV. This CDR3 has 12 residues.

The chain joins TRBV19 to TRBJ2-1; 8 positions agree with TRBD2. Unmatched junction bases numbered 12, after V lost 8 bases and J lost 6 bases. Germline V gives CDR1 LNHDA, CDR2 SQIVND (reference sequence). This CDR3 has 15 residues. CDR3 sequence: CASGARGAGVNEQFF. The CDR3 DNA sequence: TGTGCCAGTGGGGCTCGTGGAGCGGGGGTCAATGAGCAGTTCTTC.

This chain links TRBV7-2 with TRBJ2-1; no firm D call. The length of the CDR3 is 11 residues. Trimming cost V 1 base and J 10 bases, with 5 bases left between them. Germline V gene sequence: CDR1 SGHTA, CDR2 FQGNSA. The CDR3, as DNA: TGTGCCAGCAGCTTAGTCCAGGAGCAGTTCTTC. It codes for CASSLVQEQFF.

The chain uses TRBV19 and TRBJ1-5; a possible D gene is TRBD1 (6 bases). The V gene lost 6 bases and the J gene lost 5 bases, with 8 bases spanning the gap. Per the germline V gene, CDR1 is LNHDA and CDR2 is SQIVND (reference sequence). The CDR3 sequence is 12 residues long. CDR3 residues: CASSRQDQPQHF. CDR3 DNA sequence: TGTGCCAGTAGCAGACAGGATCAGCCCCAGCATTTT.

This rearrangement joins TRBV7-9 to TRBJ1-2, with D hard to call. Germline V gives CDR1 SEHNR, CDR2 FQNEAQ (reference sequence). The CDR3 consists of 13 residues. Trimming stripped 1 base from V and 3 bases from J, with 6 bases between. CDR3: CASSLDRHYGYTF. CDR3 DNA: TGTGCCAGCAGCTTAGACAGACACTATGGCTACACCTTC.